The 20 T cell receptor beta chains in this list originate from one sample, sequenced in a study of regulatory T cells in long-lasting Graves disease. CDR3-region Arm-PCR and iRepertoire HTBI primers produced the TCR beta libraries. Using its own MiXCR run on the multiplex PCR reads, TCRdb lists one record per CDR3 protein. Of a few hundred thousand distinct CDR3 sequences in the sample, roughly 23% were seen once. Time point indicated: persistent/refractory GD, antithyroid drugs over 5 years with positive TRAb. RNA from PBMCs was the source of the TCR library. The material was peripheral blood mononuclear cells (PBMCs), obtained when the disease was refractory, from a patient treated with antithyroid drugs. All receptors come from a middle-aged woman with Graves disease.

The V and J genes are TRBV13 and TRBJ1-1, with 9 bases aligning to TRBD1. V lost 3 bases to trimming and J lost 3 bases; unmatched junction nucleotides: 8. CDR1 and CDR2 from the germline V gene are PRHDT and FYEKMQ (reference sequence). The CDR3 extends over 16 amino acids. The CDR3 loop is CASSLFGDRVYTEAFF. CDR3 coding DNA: TGTGCCAGCAGCTTGTTTGGGGACAGGGTTTACACTGAAGCTTTCTTT.

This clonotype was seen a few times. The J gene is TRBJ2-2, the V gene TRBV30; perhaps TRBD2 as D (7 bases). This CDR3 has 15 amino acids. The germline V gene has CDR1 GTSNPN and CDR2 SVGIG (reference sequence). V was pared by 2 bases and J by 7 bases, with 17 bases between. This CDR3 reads CAWSSAGVDSGELFF. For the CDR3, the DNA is TGTGCCTGGAGTTCTGCGGGAGTGGACAGCGGGGAGCTGTTTTTT.

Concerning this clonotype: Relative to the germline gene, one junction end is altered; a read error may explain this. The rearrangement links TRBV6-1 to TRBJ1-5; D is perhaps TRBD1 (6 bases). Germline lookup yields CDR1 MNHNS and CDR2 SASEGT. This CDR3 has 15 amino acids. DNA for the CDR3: TGTACCAGCATCCCATGGGGGCAGGACAATCAGCCCCAGCATTTT. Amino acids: CTSIPWGQDNQPQHF.

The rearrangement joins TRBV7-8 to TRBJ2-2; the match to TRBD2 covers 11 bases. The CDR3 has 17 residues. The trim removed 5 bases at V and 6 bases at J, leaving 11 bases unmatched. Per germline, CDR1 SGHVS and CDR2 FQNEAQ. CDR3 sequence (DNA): TGTGCCAGCAGCCCCACTAATCCTAGCGGGAGGCCCGGGGAGCTGTTTTTT. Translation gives CASSPTNPSGRPGELFF.

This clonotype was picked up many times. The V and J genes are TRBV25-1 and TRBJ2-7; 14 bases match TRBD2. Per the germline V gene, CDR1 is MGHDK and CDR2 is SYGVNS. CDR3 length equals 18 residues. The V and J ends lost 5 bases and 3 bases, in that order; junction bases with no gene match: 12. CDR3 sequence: CASSPGTSGRMSLYEQYF. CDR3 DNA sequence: TGTGCCAGCAGTCCTGGGACTAGCGGGAGAATGTCCCTCTACGAGCAGTACTTC.

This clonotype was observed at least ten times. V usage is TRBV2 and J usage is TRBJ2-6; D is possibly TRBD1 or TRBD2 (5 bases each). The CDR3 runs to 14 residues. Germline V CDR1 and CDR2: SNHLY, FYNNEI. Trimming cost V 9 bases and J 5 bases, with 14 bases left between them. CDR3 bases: TGTGCCAGTGGTCTGGGGGAGAGGGCCAACGTCCTGACTTTC. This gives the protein CASGLGERANVLTF.

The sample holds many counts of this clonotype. The CDR3: CASSLALGQGRNYGYTF. The CDR3 nucleotides are TGTGCCAGCAGCTTAGCGCTGGGACAGGGACGAAACTATGGCTACACCTTC. The genes are TRBV7-8 and TRBJ1-2; 9 bases are shared with TRBD1. This CDR3 is 17 amino acids long. CDR1 SGHVS and CDR2 FQNEAQ come from the germline V gene. J lost 2 bases, V lost 0 bases, and 7 bases had no gene match. The full variable domain, completed using reference TRBV7-8 and TRBJ1-2, is GAGVSQSPRYKVAKRGQDVALRCDPISGHVSLFWYQQALGQGPEFLTYFQNEAQLDKSGLPSDRFFAERPEGSVSTLKIQRTQQEDSAVYLCASSLALGQGRNYGYTFGSGTRLTVV.

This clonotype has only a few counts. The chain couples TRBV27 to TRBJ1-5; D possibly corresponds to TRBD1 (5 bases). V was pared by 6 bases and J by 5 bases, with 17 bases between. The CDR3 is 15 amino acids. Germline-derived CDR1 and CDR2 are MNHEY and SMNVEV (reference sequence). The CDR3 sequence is CASREFRGEDQPQHF. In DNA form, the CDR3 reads TGTGCCAGCAGAGAATTCCGGGGGGAGGATCAGCCCCAGCATTTT.

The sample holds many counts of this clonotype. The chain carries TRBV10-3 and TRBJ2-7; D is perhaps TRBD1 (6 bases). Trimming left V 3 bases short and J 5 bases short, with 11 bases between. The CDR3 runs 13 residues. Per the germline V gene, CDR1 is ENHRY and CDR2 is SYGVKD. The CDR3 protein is CAISEQGSHEQYF. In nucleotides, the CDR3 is TGTGCCATCAGTGAACAGGGCTCTCACGAGCAGTACTTC.

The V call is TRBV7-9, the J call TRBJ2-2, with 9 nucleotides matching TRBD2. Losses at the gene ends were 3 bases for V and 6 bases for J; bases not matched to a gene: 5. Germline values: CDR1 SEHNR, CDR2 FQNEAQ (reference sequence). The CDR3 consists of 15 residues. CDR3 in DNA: TGTGCCAGCAGCTTTGAGACTAGCGGTCCCGGGGAGCTGTTTTTT. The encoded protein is CASSFETSGPGELFF.

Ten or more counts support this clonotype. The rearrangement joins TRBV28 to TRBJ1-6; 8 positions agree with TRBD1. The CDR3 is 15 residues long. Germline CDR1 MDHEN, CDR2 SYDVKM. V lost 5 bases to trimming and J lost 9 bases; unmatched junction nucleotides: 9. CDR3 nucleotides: TGTGCCAGCAGTACGACAGGGGAGCATGGTTCACCCCTCCACTTT. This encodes CASSTTGEHGSPLHF.

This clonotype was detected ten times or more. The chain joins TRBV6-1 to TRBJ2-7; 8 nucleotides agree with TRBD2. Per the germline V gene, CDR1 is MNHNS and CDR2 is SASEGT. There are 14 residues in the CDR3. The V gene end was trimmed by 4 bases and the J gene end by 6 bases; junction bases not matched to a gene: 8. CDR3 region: CASSAGLDVPEQYF. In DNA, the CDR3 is TGTGCCAGCAGTGCGGGACTAGACGTCCCCGAGCAGTACTTC.

DNA for the CDR3: TGCAGCGTTGTGGATAGCCTTGGGTCCTACGAGCAGTACTTC. This encodes CSVVDSLGSYEQYF. The chain carries TRBV29-1 and TRBJ2-7, with D hard to call. V was shortened by 4 bases and J by 1 base, with 14 bases between the two germline ends. CDR1 is SQVTM, CDR2 ANQGSEA, per germline. CDR3 length equals 14 residues.

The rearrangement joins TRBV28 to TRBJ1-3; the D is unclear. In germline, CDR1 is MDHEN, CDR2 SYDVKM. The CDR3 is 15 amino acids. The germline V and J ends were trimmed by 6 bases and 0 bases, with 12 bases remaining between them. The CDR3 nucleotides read TGTGCCAGCAGCTTAGACCGTGTCTCTGGAAACACCATATATTTT. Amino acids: CASSLDRVSGNTIYF.

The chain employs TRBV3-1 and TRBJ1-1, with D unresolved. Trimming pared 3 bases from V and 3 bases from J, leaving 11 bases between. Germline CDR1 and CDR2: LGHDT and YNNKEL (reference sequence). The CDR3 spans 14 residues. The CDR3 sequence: CASSQGGRDTEAFF. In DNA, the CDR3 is TGTGCCAGCAGCCAGGGAGGTAGGGACACTGAAGCTTTCTTT.

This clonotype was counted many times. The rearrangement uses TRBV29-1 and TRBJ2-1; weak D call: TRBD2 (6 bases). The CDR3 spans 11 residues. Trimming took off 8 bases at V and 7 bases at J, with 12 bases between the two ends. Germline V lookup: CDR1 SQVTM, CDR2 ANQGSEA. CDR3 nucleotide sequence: TGCAGCCTGAGCGCGGGGAATGAGCAGTTCTTC. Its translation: CSLSAGNEQFF.

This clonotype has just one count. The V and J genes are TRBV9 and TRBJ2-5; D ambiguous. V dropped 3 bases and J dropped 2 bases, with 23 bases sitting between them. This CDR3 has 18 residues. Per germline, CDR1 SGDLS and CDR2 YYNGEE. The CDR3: CASSARVSSWVWQETQYF. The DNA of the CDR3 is TGTGCCAGCAGCGCGCGAGTGAGTTCTTGGGTTTGGCAAGAGACCCAGTACTTC. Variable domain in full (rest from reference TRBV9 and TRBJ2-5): DSGVTQTPKHLITATGQRVTLRCSPRSGDLSVYWYQQSLDQGLQFLIQYYNGEERAKGNILERFSAQQFPDLHSELNLSSLELGDSALYFCASSARVSSWVWQETQYFGPGTRLLVL.

The CDR3 DNA reads as TGTGCCATCAGTGATTCGGGCGGGAGGGCCGGCGAGCAGTACTTC. It encodes CAISDSGGRAGEQYF. This chain uses TRBV10-3 with TRBJ2-7; 9 bases align to TRBD2. Per the germline V gene, CDR1 is ENHRY and CDR2 is SYGVKD. This CDR3 has 15 amino acids. The V segment lost 3 bases and the J segment 6 bases; nucleotides outside the gene matches: 9.

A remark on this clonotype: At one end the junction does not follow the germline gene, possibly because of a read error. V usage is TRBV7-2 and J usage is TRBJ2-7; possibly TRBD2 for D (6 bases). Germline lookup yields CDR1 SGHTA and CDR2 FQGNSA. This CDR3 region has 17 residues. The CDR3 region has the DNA TGTGCCAGCAGTTTAGAGGGTCGGGGACTGCGAATCTACGAGCAGTACTTC. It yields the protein CASSLEGRGLRIYEQYF.

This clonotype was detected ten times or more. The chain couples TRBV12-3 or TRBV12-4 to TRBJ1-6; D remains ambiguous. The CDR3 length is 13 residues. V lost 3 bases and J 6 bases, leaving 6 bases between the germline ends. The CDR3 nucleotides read TGTGCCAGCAGTTTGGCCTCTAATTCACCCCTCCACTTT. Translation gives CASSLASNSPLHF.